These T cell receptor beta chains were read from a single sample in a study of blood T cell repertoires in COVID-19. Libraries were prepared by immunoSEQ multiplex PCR; TCRdb keeps only in-frame clonotypes and omits some of them. The sample holds more than 200,000 clones, around 85% seen once. Specimen: peripheral blood. The origin of the receptors is a woman aged 45-65 years with acute or convalescent COVID-19. Each CDR3 is given with its conserved first and last residue. The D gene is left open where the match is weak. Clone size is shown for a subset of rows, as once, few, many or a class of expanded clone.

abundance: -; j_gene: TRBJ2-2; d_gene: -; v_gene: TRBV11-3; CDR3aa: CASSWSQNSLFF; CDR3nt: TGTGCCAGCAGCTGGAGCCAGAATTCCCTGTTTTTT
abundance: -; j_gene: TRBJ1-1; d_gene: -; v_gene: TRBV19; CDR3aa: CASSIANPNTEAFF; CDR3nt: TGTGCCAGTAGTATTGCTAACCCGAACACTGAAGCTTTCTTT
abundance: -; j_gene: TRBJ2-6; d_gene: TRBD2; v_gene: TRBV18; CDR3aa: CASSPITGLASSGANVLTF; CDR3nt: TGTGCCAGCTCACCAATAACAGGACTAGCATCCTCTGGGGCCAACGTCCTGACTTTC
abundance: -; j_gene: TRBJ1-3; d_gene: TRBD1; v_gene: TRBV3-1/TRBV3-2; CDR3aa: CASSQGQAGNTIYF; CDR3nt: TGTGCCAGCAGCCAGGGACAGGCTGGAAACACCATATATTTT
abundance: -; j_gene: TRBJ2-7; d_gene: TRBD2; v_gene: TRBV12-5; CDR3aa: CASGEQAGTSKYF; CDR3nt: TGTGCTAGTGGCGAACAAGCCGGGACTAGCAAATACTTC
abundance: many; j_gene: TRBJ1-1; d_gene: -; v_gene: TRBV3-1/TRBV3-2; CDR3aa: CASSQGSSTEAFF; CDR3nt: TGTGCCAGCAGCCAAGGGAGTAGCACTGAAGCTTTCTTT
abundance: few; j_gene: TRBJ2-2; d_gene: TRBD2; v_gene: TRBV2; CDR3aa: CASSEIAGGPTGELFF; CDR3nt: TGTGCCAGCAGTGAAATTGCGGGGGGCCCCACCGGGGAGCTGTTTTTT
abundance: -; j_gene: TRBJ1-4; d_gene: TRBD1; v_gene: TRBV27; CDR3aa: CASRPTGGREKLFF; CDR3nt: TGTGCCAGCAGACCTACAGGGGGACGGGAAAAACTGTTTTTT
abundance: once; j_gene: TRBJ2-1; d_gene: -; v_gene: TRBV29-1; CDR3aa: CSVVGQRRYNEQFF; CDR3nt: TGCAGCGTTGTAGGACAGAGAAGGTACAATGAGCAGTTCTTC
abundance: -; j_gene: TRBJ2-7; d_gene: TRBD1; v_gene: TRBV7-9; CDR3aa: CASSLGDRGREQYF; CDR3nt: TGTGCCAGCAGCTTAGGAGACAGGGGGCGTGAGCAGTACTTC
abundance: -; j_gene: TRBJ1-3; d_gene: -; v_gene: TRBV7-2; CDR3aa: CASDEGFSGNTIYF; CDR3nt: TGTGCCAGTGACGAGGGTTTCTCTGGAAACACCATATATTTT
abundance: -; j_gene: TRBJ2-1; d_gene: -; v_gene: TRBV12-3/TRBV12-4; CDR3aa: CASSITTNNEQFF; CDR3nt: TGTGCCAGCAGTATCACTACCAACAATGAGCAGTTCTTC
abundance: -; j_gene: TRBJ1-1; d_gene: -; v_gene: TRBV9; CDR3aa: CASSVETGTEAFF; CDR3nt: TGTGCCAGCAGCGTAGAAACCGGCACTGAAGCTTTCTTT
abundance: -; j_gene: TRBJ1-2; d_gene: -; v_gene: TRBV5-6; CDR3aa: CASSLGQGDANYGYTF; CDR3nt: TGTGCCAGCAGCTTAGGGCAGGGTGACGCTAACTATGGCTACACCTTC
abundance: -; j_gene: TRBJ2-3; d_gene: -; v_gene: TRBV5-5; CDR3aa: CASSFQASVGTDTQYF; CDR3nt: TGTGCCAGCAGCTTCCAGGCCTCCGTCGGCACAGATACGCAGTATTTT
abundance: -; j_gene: TRBJ2-1; d_gene: TRBD2; v_gene: TRBV18; CDR3aa: CASSPGAGVVNEQFF; CDR3nt: TGTGCCAGCTCACCGGGTGCGGGAGTGGTGAATGAGCAGTTCTTC
abundance: -; j_gene: TRBJ1-6; d_gene: TRBD1; v_gene: TRBV18; CDR3aa: CASSPGQGARSPLHF; CDR3nt: TGTGCCAGCTCACCCGGACAGGGGGCGAGGTCACCCCTCCACTTT
abundance: -; j_gene: TRBJ2-5; d_gene: -; v_gene: TRBV12-5; CDR3aa: CASGSREETQYF; CDR3nt: TGTGCTAGTGGCTCCCGGGAAGAGACCCAGTACTTC
abundance: -; j_gene: TRBJ2-6; d_gene: -; v_gene: TRBV21-1; CDR3aa: CASSRPRVCGANVLTF; CDR3nt: TGTGCCAGCAGCCGTCCCAGGGTTTGCGGGGCCAACGTCCTGACTTTC
abundance: -; j_gene: TRBJ1-1; d_gene: -; v_gene: TRBV30; CDR3aa: CAWIRRNTEAFF; CDR3nt: TGTGCCTGGATTCGCAGGAACACTGAAGCTTTCTTT
abundance: -; j_gene: TRBJ2-2; d_gene: -; v_gene: TRBV6-5; CDR3aa: CASSYQLGGGELFF; CDR3nt: TGTGCCAGCAGTTACCAACTAGGTGGCGGGGAGCTGTTTTTT
abundance: -; j_gene: TRBJ2-7; d_gene: -; v_gene: TRBV9; CDR3aa: CASNPGLSLYEQYF; CDR3nt: TGTGCCAGCAACCCGGGACTCTCCCTCTACGAGCAGTACTTC
abundance: -; j_gene: TRBJ2-2; d_gene: -; v_gene: TRBV6-4; CDR3aa: CASTYPGEDEESGELFF; CDR3nt: TGTGCCAGCACCTACCCTGGGGAGGACGAGGAGTCCGGGGAGCTGTTTTTT
abundance: -; j_gene: TRBJ2-3; d_gene: -; v_gene: TRBV19; CDR3aa: CASSVLALTDTQYF; CDR3nt: TGTGCCAGTAGTGTATTAGCGCTAACAGATACGCAGTATTTT
abundance: once; j_gene: TRBJ1-1; d_gene: -; v_gene: TRBV4-1; CDR3aa: CASSQLEGSDEAFF; CDR3nt: TGCGCCAGCAGCCAATTGGAGGGATCGGATGAAGCTTTCTTT
abundance: -; j_gene: TRBJ1-5; d_gene: -; v_gene: TRBV6-5; CDR3aa: CASSYGRDQPQHF; CDR3nt: TGTGCCAGCAGTTACGGGAGGGATCAGCCCCAGCATTTT
abundance: -; j_gene: TRBJ2-1; d_gene: TRBD2; v_gene: TRBV7-9; CDR3aa: CASSFRLADYNEQFF; CDR3nt: TGTGCCAGCAGCTTTCGACTAGCAGATTACAATGAGCAGTTCTTC
abundance: -; j_gene: TRBJ2-2; d_gene: TRBD2; v_gene: TRBV5-1; CDR3aa: CASSLVPLAGGFGELFF; CDR3nt: TGCGCCAGCAGCTTGGTTCCGCTAGCGGGAGGATTTGGGGAGCTGTTTTTT
abundance: -; j_gene: TRBJ2-4; d_gene: TRBD1; v_gene: TRBV19; CDR3aa: CASSYRGTKNIQYF; CDR3nt: TGTGCCAGTAGTTACAGGGGCACCAAAAACATTCAGTACTTC
abundance: -; j_gene: TRBJ2-1; d_gene: TRBD2; v_gene: TRBV5-1; CDR3aa: CASSLVSSGGNEQFF; CDR3nt: TGCGCCAGCAGCTTGGTTTCTAGCGGGGGGAATGAGCAGTTCTTC
abundance: -; j_gene: TRBJ2-1; d_gene: -; v_gene: TRBV5-4; CDR3aa: CASSLAEGPRGYNEQFF; CDR3nt: TGTGCCAGCAGCCTGGCTGAAGGTCCTAGGGGCTACAATGAGCAGTTCTTC
abundance: few; j_gene: TRBJ1-5; d_gene: -; v_gene: TRBV5-5; CDR3aa: CASSSDWNQPQHF; CDR3nt: TGTGCCAGCAGCTCCGACTGGAATCAGCCCCAGCATTTT
abundance: few; j_gene: TRBJ2-3; d_gene: TRBD2; v_gene: TRBV5-6; CDR3aa: CASSLLRAGGYTDTQYF; CDR3nt: TGTGCCAGCAGCCTACTAAGAGCGGGAGGGTACACAGATACGCAGTATTTT
abundance: -; j_gene: TRBJ2-1; d_gene: TRBD2; v_gene: TRBV6-5; CDR3aa: CASQRDSYNEQFF; CDR3nt: TGTGCCAGTCAGCGGGACTCCTACAATGAGCAGTTCTTC
abundance: -; j_gene: TRBJ2-3; d_gene: TRBD2; v_gene: TRBV10-2; CDR3aa: CASNSGGAEETDTQYF; CDR3nt: TGCGCCAGCAATAGCGGGGGGGCAGAGGAGACAGATACGCAGTATTTT
abundance: -; j_gene: TRBJ2-5; d_gene: -; v_gene: TRBV5-6; CDR3aa: CASSPWDLQETQYF; CDR3nt: TGTGCCAGCTCCCCTTGGGACTTACAAGAGACCCAGTACTTC
abundance: -; j_gene: TRBJ2-7; d_gene: -; v_gene: TRBV6-2/TRBV6-3; CDR3aa: CASSFRGLREQYF; CDR3nt: TGTGCCAGCAGTTTCCGGGGTCTCCGGGAGCAGTACTTC
abundance: few; j_gene: TRBJ1-2; d_gene: TRBD1; v_gene: TRBV19; CDR3aa: CASSPTGDYGYTF; CDR3nt: TGTGCCAGTAGCCCGACAGGGGACTATGGCTACACCTTC
abundance: -; j_gene: TRBJ2-1; d_gene: -; v_gene: TRBV11-2; CDR3aa: CASSPSSSPYNEQFF; CDR3nt: TGTGCCAGCAGCCCGTCTAGTTCCCCCTACAATGAGCAGTTCTTC
abundance: once; j_gene: TRBJ1-2; d_gene: -; v_gene: TRBV10-3; CDR3aa: CAISLDSAYGYTF; CDR3nt: TGTGCCATCAGTCTTGACAGTGCGTATGGCTACACCTTC
abundance: -; j_gene: TRBJ2-1; d_gene: TRBD1; v_gene: TRBV5-1; CDR3aa: CASSGTGDNEQFF; CDR3nt: TGCGCCAGCAGCGGAACAGGGGATAATGAGCAGTTCTTC
abundance: -; j_gene: TRBJ1-1; d_gene: -; v_gene: TRBV21-1; CDR3aa: CASSPGEAFF; CDR3nt: TGTGCCAGCAGCCCCGGTGAAGCTTTCTTT
abundance: few; j_gene: TRBJ1-1; d_gene: TRBD1; v_gene: TRBV5-6; CDR3aa: CASNFGDREGGTEAFF; CDR3nt: TGTGCCAGCAACTTTGGGGACAGGGAAGGTGGGACTGAAGCTTTCTTT
abundance: -; j_gene: TRBJ1-1; d_gene: -; v_gene: TRBV18; CDR3aa: CASSPPGGVTEAFF; CDR3nt: TGTGCCAGCTCACCACCGGGGGGGGTAACTGAAGCTTTCTTT
abundance: -; j_gene: TRBJ1-2; d_gene: -; v_gene: TRBV18; CDR3aa: CASSHSGTDYGYTF; CDR3nt: TGTGCCAGCTCGCACTCCGGGACTGACTATGGCTACACCTTC
abundance: -; j_gene: TRBJ1-1; d_gene: TRBD1; v_gene: TRBV5-1; CDR3aa: CASRERTGVDAFF; CDR3nt: TGCGCCAGCAGGGAACGGACAGGGGTGGATGCTTTCTTT
abundance: once; j_gene: TRBJ1-6; d_gene: TRBD1; v_gene: TRBV18; CDR3aa: CASSPYVGQGTVAPLHF; CDR3nt: TGTGCCAGCTCACCATATGTAGGACAGGGGACGGTGGCACCCCTCCACTTT
abundance: -; j_gene: TRBJ1-1; d_gene: TRBD1; v_gene: TRBV19; CDR3aa: CASSLTGGGEAFF; CDR3nt: TGTGCCAGTAGTCTCACAGGGGGCGGTGAAGCTTTCTTT
abundance: -; j_gene: TRBJ2-5; d_gene: TRBD2; v_gene: TRBV5-1; CDR3aa: CASTPIAGQETQYF; CDR3nt: TGCGCCAGCACCCCTATAGCGGGGCAAGAGACCCAGTACTTC
abundance: -; j_gene: TRBJ1-4; d_gene: -; v_gene: TRBV5-4; CDR3aa: CASSLHPGGGRVEKLFF; CDR3nt: TGTGCCAGCAGCTTGCACCCCGGGGGGGGGCGGGTTGAAAAACTGTTTTTT
abundance: -; j_gene: TRBJ1-6; d_gene: TRBD1; v_gene: TRBV6-5; CDR3aa: CASRDRGNNSPLHF; CDR3nt: TGTGCCAGCAGGGACAGGGGGAACAATTCACCCCTCCACTTT
abundance: -; j_gene: TRBJ2-7; d_gene: -; v_gene: TRBV25-1; CDR3aa: CASSLRDSKRYEQYF; CDR3nt: TGTGCCAGCAGTCTTCGGGACTCCAAACGCTACGAGCAGTACTTC
abundance: -; j_gene: TRBJ1-1; d_gene: -; v_gene: TRBV7-8; CDR3aa: CASSLVPGGRNTEAFF; CDR3nt: TGTGCCAGCAGCTTAGTCCCGGGCGGGAGGAACACTGAAGCTTTCTTT
abundance: -; j_gene: TRBJ2-7; d_gene: TRBD2; v_gene: TRBV18; CDR3aa: CASSPAGGTYEQYF; CDR3nt: TGTGCCAGCTCACCAGCGGGAGGTACCTACGAGCAGTACTTC
abundance: -; j_gene: TRBJ1-2; d_gene: -; v_gene: TRBV7-2; CDR3aa: CASTLGKEYYGYTF; CDR3nt: TGTGCCAGCACACTAGGGAAGGAATACTATGGCTACACCTTC
abundance: -; j_gene: TRBJ1-1; d_gene: TRBD1; v_gene: TRBV6-2/TRBV6-3; CDR3aa: CASSLSRDRGMNTEAFF; CDR3nt: TGTGCCAGCAGTCTTTCTCGGGACAGGGGCATGAACACTGAAGCTTTCTTT
abundance: -; j_gene: TRBJ2-7; d_gene: TRBD1; v_gene: TRBV27; CDR3aa: CASSDRGKYEQYF; CDR3nt: TGTGCCAGCAGTGACAGGGGGAAGTACGAGCAGTACTTC
abundance: once; j_gene: TRBJ1-1; d_gene: -; v_gene: TRBV11-2; CDR3aa: CASSPLLRRDLHTEAFF; CDR3nt: TGTGCCAGCAGCCCCCTCCTTAGACGGGATTTGCACACTGAAGCTTTCTTT